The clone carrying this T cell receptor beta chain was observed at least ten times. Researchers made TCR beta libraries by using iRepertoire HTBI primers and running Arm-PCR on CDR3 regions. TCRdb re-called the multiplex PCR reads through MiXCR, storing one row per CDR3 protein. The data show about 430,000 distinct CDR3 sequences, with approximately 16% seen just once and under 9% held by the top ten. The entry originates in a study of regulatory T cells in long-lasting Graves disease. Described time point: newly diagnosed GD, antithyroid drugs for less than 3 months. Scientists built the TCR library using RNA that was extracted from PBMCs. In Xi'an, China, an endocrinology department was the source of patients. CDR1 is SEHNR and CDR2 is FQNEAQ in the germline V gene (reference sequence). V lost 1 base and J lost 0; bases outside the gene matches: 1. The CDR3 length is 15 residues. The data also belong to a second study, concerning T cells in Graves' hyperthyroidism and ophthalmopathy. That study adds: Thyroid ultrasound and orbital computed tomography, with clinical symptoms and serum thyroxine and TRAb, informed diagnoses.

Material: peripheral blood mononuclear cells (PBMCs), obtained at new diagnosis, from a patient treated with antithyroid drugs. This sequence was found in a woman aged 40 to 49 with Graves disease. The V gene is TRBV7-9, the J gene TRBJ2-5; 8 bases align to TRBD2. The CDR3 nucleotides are TGTGCCAGCAGCTTAGGCGGGAGGTACCAAGAGACCCAGTACTTC. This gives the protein CASSLGGRYQETQYF.